The 21 T cell receptor beta chains below were found in one sample sequenced in a study of cytomegalovirus exposure and HLA in healthy donors. The PCR used 60 Vbeta and 13 Jbeta primers. Profiling relied on immunoSEQ multiplex PCR, and the TCRdb table lists in-frame clones only, not all of them. The sample includes over 70,000 clones, about four fifths seen only once; the top ten take about a third. Specimen: PBMCs. These TCRs come from a man aged 50-60 years in good health and CMV-seropositive.

V and J are TRBV5-4 and TRBJ2-5; 7 bases match TRBD2. Unmatched junction bases numbered 3, after V lost 2 bases and J lost 2 bases. Germline V gives CDR1 SGHNT, CDR2 YYREEE (reference sequence). The CDR3 runs 14 residues. The CDR3 is CASSLSSGQETQYF. In nucleotides, the CDR3 is TGTGCCAGCAGCTTATCTAGCGGACAAGAGACCCAGTACTTC.

V and J are TRBV7-2 and TRBJ2-1; TRBD2 might be the D (5 bases). The CDR3 contains 15 residues. Germline V gene lookup returns CDR1 SGHTA and CDR2 FQGNSA. Trimming shortened V by 5 bases and J by 7 bases, and 18 bases separated the two germline ends. The CDR3 nucleotides are TGTGCCAGCAGCCAAAATATGGAGGCGTGGAATGAGCAGTTCTTC. Translating gives CASSQNMEAWNEQFF.

This rearrangement joins TRBV11-3 to TRBJ2-7, with D perhaps TRBD2 (6 bases). Trimming cost V 1 base and J 4 bases, with 14 bases left between them. CDR3 length: 15 amino acids. Germline loops: CDR1 SGHNT, CDR2 YENEEA. The CDR3, as DNA: TGTGCCAGCAGCTTAGCTGCGGGACTCGCATACGAGCAGTACTTC. It specifies CASSLAAGLAYEQYF.

J is TRBJ2-2 and V is TRBV7-2; 7 bases are a match to TRBD2. CDR3 length: 16 amino acids. The V gene's germline CDR1 is SGHTA and CDR2 FQGNSA. V lost 4 bases to trimming and J lost 2 bases; unmatched junction nucleotides: 7. The CDR3 here is CASSSQGLSNTGELFF. The CDR3, as DNA: TGTGCCAGCAGCTCCCAGGGACTATCCAACACCGGGGAGCTGTTTTTT.

The CDR3 sequence is CASSHGTGYEQYF. The CDR3 region has the DNA TGTGCCAGCAGCCACGGGACAGGCTACGAGCAGTACTTC. The chain joins TRBV11-3 to TRBJ2-7, with 8 bases matching TRBD1. CDR1 and CDR2 (germline): SGHNT, YENEEA. The CDR3 length is 13 residues. The junction had 3 bases not matched to a gene; V was cut back by 5 bases and J by 3 bases.

V gene TRBV7-2 combines with J gene TRBJ2-7; 7 bases are a match to TRBD2. The V gene end was trimmed by 5 bases and the J gene end by 3 bases; junction bases not matched to a gene: 7. This CDR3 has 14 residues. Germline CDR1 is SGHTA and CDR2 is FQGNSA. CDR3 DNA sequence: TGTGCCAGCAGCATAGACGGGAGGAACTACGAGCAGTACTTC. It codes for CASSIDGRNYEQYF.

V usage is TRBV7-2 and J usage is TRBJ2-3; TRBD2 agrees at 7 bases. This CDR3 is built from 14 residues. V lost 5 bases, J lost 2 bases, and 4 bases stayed unmatched. Germline lookup yields CDR1 SGHTA and CDR2 FQGNSA. The CDR3 sequence: CASSRDYSTDTQYF. The CDR3, as DNA: TGTGCCAGCAGCCGGGACTACTCCACAGATACGCAGTATTTT.

This clone was seen only once. The chain links TRBV6-4 to TRBJ1-2, with D perhaps TRBD1 (5 bases). CDR1 is MRHNA, CDR2 SNTAGT, per germline. V was clipped by 2 bases and J by 7 bases, with 11 bases between them. CDR3 length: 13 residues. The CDR3 DNA is TGTGCCAGCAGTGACGGGGCGTCTCGTGGCTACACCTTC. As protein: CASSDGASRGYTF.

The chain carries TRBV11-2 and TRBJ2-5, with TRBD2 as a possible D gene (5 bases). This CDR3 comprises 12 residues. In germline, CDR1 is SGHAT, CDR2 FQNNGV. The V end lost 5 bases, the J end lost 5 bases, and 9 bases lay between the germline ends. CDR3 sequence: CASSPQRETQYF. The DNA of the CDR3 is TGTGCCAGCAGCCCCCAGCGGGAGACCCAGTACTTC.

V is TRBV15 and J is TRBJ1-2; D ambiguous. The germline V gene encodes CDR1 LNHNV and CDR2 YYDKDF (reference sequence). CDR3 length: 14 residues. V shed 0 bases and J shed 4 bases, with 9 bases lying between them. CDR3 region: CATSREATAYGYTF. As DNA, the CDR3 is TGTGCCACCAGCAGAGAGGCAACCGCCTATGGCTACACCTTC. The full variable domain, its missing parts supplied by reference TRBV15 and TRBJ1-2, is DAMVIQNPRYQVTQFGKPVTLSCSQTLNHNVMYWYQQKSSQAPKLLFHYYDKDFNNEADTPDNFQSRRPNTSFCFLDIRSPGLGDTAMYLCATSREATAYGYTFGSGTRLTVV.

The chain combines TRBV6-6 with TRBJ2-7; 8 positions agree with TRBD1. The CDR3 contains 16 residues. The V gene end was trimmed by 0 bases and the J gene end by 2 bases; junction bases not matched to a gene: 6. Germline values: CDR1 MNHNY, CDR2 SVGAGI (reference sequence). The CDR3 loop reads CASSYSGDRLTYEQYF. Here the CDR3 DNA reads TGTGCCAGCAGTTACTCGGGGGACAGGCTAACCTACGAGCAGTACTTC.

A word on this clone: One end of the junction is discordant with germline, which a read error may explain. The gene calls are TRBV6-5 and TRBJ2-6, with D maybe TRBD1 (5 bases). The CDR3 has 13 residues. From germline, CDR1 is MNHEY and CDR2 SVGAGI. The CDR3 nucleotides are TGTGCCAGCACCTCCGCTGGGGCCAACGGCCTGACTTTC. This gives the protein CASTSAGANGLTF.

V and J are TRBV29-1 and TRBJ2-1, with 8 bases identical to TRBD2. This CDR3 has 16 amino acids. The junction had 16 bases not matched to a gene; V was cut back by 4 bases and J by 8 bases. Per germline, CDR1 SQVTM and CDR2 ANQGSEA. The CDR3 nucleotides are TGCAGCGTTGGTCTTAGCGGGGCCCCCGGTGTTGATGAGCAGTTCTTC. Its protein is CSVGLSGAPGVDEQFF.

The V call is TRBV20-1, the J call TRBJ2-5; the D is unclear. With 3 bases removed from V and 2 bases from J, the gap between germline ends came to 4 bases. Germline V lookup: CDR1 DFQATT, CDR2 SNEGSKA (reference sequence). This CDR3 is built from 11 residues. CDR3 nucleotide sequence: TGCAGTGCTAGCCTTCAAGAGACCCAGTACTTC. Amino acids: CSASLQETQYF.

The chain employs TRBV30 and TRBJ2-7, with TRBD1 matching 7 bases. This CDR3 is 15 amino acids long. The germline V gene has CDR1 GTSNPN and CDR2 SVGIG (reference sequence). V was pared by 2 bases and J by 5 bases, with 12 bases of the junction left unmatched. This CDR3 is CAWSFQPRQGDEQYF. CDR3 bases: TGTGCCTGGAGTTTCCAACCCCGGCAGGGGGACGAGCAGTACTTC.

This clone has only one observation. The chain uses TRBV7-3 and TRBJ2-7, with D perhaps TRBD2 (5 bases). Trimming stripped 9 bases from V and 3 bases from J, with 18 bases between. Looked up from germline, CDR1 is SGHTA and CDR2 is FQGTGA. This CDR3 spans 14 amino acids. CDR3 in DNA: TGTGCCAGTGCTCCCGGCGGGCCGAACTACGAGCAGTACTTC. Its protein product is CASAPGGPNYEQYF.

The rearrangement links TRBV30 to TRBJ2-7; D ambiguous. CDR1 and CDR2 (germline): GTSNPN, SVGIG (reference sequence). V lost 0 bases and J lost 5, with 8 bases in between. This CDR3 has 12 amino acids. CDR3 in DNA: TGTGCCTGGAGTGTAGATCGGGACGAGCAGTACTTC. Amino acid sequence: CAWSVDRDEQYF. Full variable domain (missing parts from reference TRBV30 and TRBJ2-7): SQTIHQWPATLVQPVGSPLSLECTVEGTSNPNLYWYRQAAGRGLQLLFYSVGIGQISSEVPQNLSASRPQDRQFILSSKKLLLSDSGFYLCAWSVDRDEQYFGPGTRLTVT.

This chain connects TRBV29-1 to TRBJ1-3, with D unclear. The CDR3 consists of 13 residues. The V gene lost 8 bases and the J gene lost 0 bases, with 11 bases spanning the gap. The germline V gene has CDR1 SQVTM and CDR2 ANQGSEA. The CDR3 nucleotides are TGCAGCATTCTTTTGGCCTCTGGAAACACCATATATTTT. Protein: CSILLASGNTIYF. Filled out from reference TRBV29-1 and TRBJ1-3, the complete variable domain reads SAVISQKPSRDICQRGTSLTIQCQVDSQVTMMFWYRQQPGQSLTLIATANQGSEATYESGFVIDKFPISRPNLTFSTLTVSNMSPEDSSIYLCSILLASGNTIYFGEGSWLTVV.

The CDR3: CASSLSFGQGNTDTQYF. The CDR3 DNA is TGTGCCAGCAGCTTGTCCTTTGGACAGGGTAACACAGATACGCAGTATTTT. The chain has TRBV5-4 and TRBJ2-3; TRBD1 matches 8 bases. With V trimmed by 1 base and J by 2 bases, 9 bases remained unmatched. Germline lookup yields CDR1 SGHNT and CDR2 YYREEE (reference sequence). This CDR3 comprises 17 residues. Complete variable domain (other parts from reference TRBV5-4 and TRBJ2-3): ETGVTQSPTHLIKTRGQQVTLRCSSQSGHNTVSWYQQALGQGPQFIFQYYREEENGRGNFPPRFSGLQFPNYSSELNVNALELDDSALYLCASSLSFGQGNTDTQYFGPGTRLTVL.

The rearrangement links TRBV7-2 to TRBJ2-4; 9 bases map to TRBD2. Germline assignment: CDR1 SGHTA and CDR2 FQGNSA. The J segment lost 1 base and the V segment lost 1 base, leaving 11 bases of the junction unmatched. The CDR3 loop spans 19 amino acids. CDR3 sequence reads: CASSLDGASGNFAKNIQYF. CDR3 bases: TGTGCCAGCAGCTTAGACGGTGCTAGCGGGAATTTTGCCAAAAACATTCAGTACTTC. Supplemented by reference TRBV7-2 and TRBJ2-4, the full variable domain reads GAGVSQSPSNKVTEKGKDVELRCDPISGHTALYWYRQSLGQGLEFLIYFQGNSAPDKSGLPSDRFSAERTGGSVSTLTIQRTQQEDSAVYLCASSLDGASGNFAKNIQYFGAGTRLSVL.

The CDR3 DNA reads TGTGCCATCAGGTCTGGTGGGACAGGCGATGAAAAACTGTTTTTT. Protein product: CAIRSGGTGDEKLFF. V and J are TRBV10-3 and TRBJ1-4; 8 bases line up with TRBD1. This CDR3 has 15 residues. V was clipped by 6 bases and J by 6 bases; unmatched bases: 9. Germline V gene sequence: CDR1 ENHRY, CDR2 SYGVKD.